This T cell receptor (beta chain) is drawn from a study of T cell repertoires in cytomegalovirus infection. TCRdb called the reads again in MiXCR, with one record for every CDR3 protein. In the table there are about 270,000 distinct CDR3 sequences, less than 25% of which are singletons. The CDR3 is 13 amino acids. The V and J ends lost 3 bases and 3 bases respectively, with 6 bases between them. Comment on this clonotype: What it binds is unknown.

The gene calls are TRBV12-3 or TRBV12-4 and TRBJ1-5; D is uncertain. The starting material was cultured PBMCs, obtained from culture after CMV antigen stimulation. The TCR originated in a human donor in good health (CMV status not recorded). Some clones in this sample may be carry-over from other donors' samples. The CDR3 loop is CASSFLDNQPQHF. The CDR3 nucleotides are TGTGCCAGCAGTTTTTTGGACAATCAGCCCCAGCATTTT.